A single sample gave rise to the 6 T cell receptor beta chains below, sequenced in a study of PD-1 blockade in classical Hodgkin lymphoma. Every one of the patients relapsed after autologous stem cell transplantation (brentuximab vedotin exposure was variable). Here immunoSEQ multiplex PCR was the method, and the copy in TCRdb shows in-frame clones only, minus some. The data show about 94,000 clones, with roughly nine tenths seen just once and roughly 10% held by the top ten. This material consisted of peripheral blood mononuclear cells (PBMCs), taken before the second cycle of nivolumab. The receptors originated from a human donor with classical Hodgkin lymphoma.

Worth noting for this clone: The sample contains more than one DNA sequence encoding this CDR3. The gene calls are TRBV5-1 and TRBJ1-1; D is ambiguous. Trimming took off 0 bases at V and 1 base at J, with 4 bases between the two ends. Germline lookup yields CDR1 SGHRS and CDR2 YFSETQ. CDR3 length equals 13 residues. The chain's CDR3 is CASSLGGNTEAFF. CDR3 nucleotide sequence: TGCGCCAGCAGCTTGGGAGGGAACACTGAAGCTTTCTTT.

This chain uses TRBV2 with TRBJ1-4; 8 bases match TRBD1. The germline V gene has CDR1 SNHLY and CDR2 FYNNEI. J lost 7 bases, V lost 7 bases, and 8 bases had no gene match. The CDR3 has 14 amino acids. CDR3 loop: CASNQQGGIEKLFF. Written as DNA, the CDR3 is TGTGCCAGCAACCAACAGGGGGGAATTGAAAAACTGTTTTTT.

The V and J genes are TRBV6-1 and TRBJ2-5; D remains ambiguous. V was shortened by 1 base and J by 4 bases, with 4 bases between the two germline ends. CDR3 length: 12 residues. Germline V lookup: CDR1 MNHNS, CDR2 SASEGT. The CDR3 DNA sequence: TGTGCCAGCAGTGAAGTGAGAGAGACCCAGTACTTC. Translating gives CASSEVRETQYF.

The chain is built from TRBV7-9 and TRBJ2-3; D call uncertain. The ends were cut back, 5 bases at V and 2 bases at J, with 8 bases in the middle. Per the germline V gene, CDR1 is SEHNR and CDR2 is FQNEAQ (reference sequence). The CDR3 is made up of 13 amino acids. The CDR3 DNA reads as TGTGCCAGCAGCCCTGGTATCACAGATACGCAGTATTTT. Its protein is CASSPGITDTQYF.

The gene calls are TRBV5-1 and TRBJ1-2, with 8 bases matching TRBD1. This CDR3 has 17 amino acids. Germline assignment: CDR1 SGHRS and CDR2 YFSETQ. The V and J ends lost 0 bases and 5 bases, in that order; junction bases with no gene match: 12. DNA of the CDR3: TGCGCCAGCAGCTTGGTTACAGGGGGTTCAGCGGAATATGGCTACACCTTC. Translation: CASSLVTGGSAEYGYTF.

This clone was observed a handful of times. This chain links TRBV5-6 with TRBJ2-5; tentatively, D is TRBD1 (6 bases). The V gene lost 4 bases and the J gene lost 5 bases, with 15 bases spanning the gap. CDR1 SGHDT and CDR2 YYEEEE come from the germline V gene. The CDR3 runs 14 residues. The CDR3 DNA is TGTGCCAGCAGCCCAGGGGTTAGGGTTGAGACCCAGTACTTC. Translation: CASSPGVRVETQYF. Full variable domain (outside the CDR3, taken from reference TRBV5-6 and TRBJ2-5): DAGVTQSPTHLIKTRGQQVTLRCSPKSGHDTVSWYQQALGQGPQFIFQYYEEEERQRGNFPDRFSGHQFPNYSSELNVNALLLGDSALYLCASSPGVRVETQYFGPGTRLLVL.